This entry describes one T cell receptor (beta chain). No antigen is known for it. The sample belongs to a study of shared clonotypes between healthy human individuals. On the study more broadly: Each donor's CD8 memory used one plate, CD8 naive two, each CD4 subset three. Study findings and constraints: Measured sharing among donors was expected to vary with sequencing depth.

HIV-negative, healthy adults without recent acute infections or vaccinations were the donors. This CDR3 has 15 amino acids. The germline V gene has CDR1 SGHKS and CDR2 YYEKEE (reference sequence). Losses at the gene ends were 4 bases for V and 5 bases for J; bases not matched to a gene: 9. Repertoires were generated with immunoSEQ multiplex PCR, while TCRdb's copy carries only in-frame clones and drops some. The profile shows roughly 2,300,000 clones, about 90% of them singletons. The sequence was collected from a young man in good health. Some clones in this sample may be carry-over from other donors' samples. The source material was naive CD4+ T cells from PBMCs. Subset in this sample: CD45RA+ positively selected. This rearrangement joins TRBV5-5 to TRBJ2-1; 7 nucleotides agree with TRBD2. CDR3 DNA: TGTGCCAGCAGCGTAGCCGGGACTAAAAACAATGAGCAGTTCTTC. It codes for CASSVAGTKNNEQFF.